One sample yielded the 4 T cell receptor beta chains listed below, sequenced in a study of T cells in localized non-small cell lung cancer (dated by TCRdb to 2020 to 2022). The method behind the library was the immunoSEQ multiplex PCR assay. TCRdb took this table from immuneACCESS and kept in-frame rearrangements with V and J called. Such tables lack part of the clones; where checked against another copy, unresolved V genes explain under half of the gap, and the rest is unexplained. This sample gives a few thousand clones in total; less than 40% of them show up just once. The ten largest clones represent 18% of the sample. Sequencing was performed on lung tumor tissue, taken before any cancer treatment. The origin of the receptors is a male donor aged 60 or over with stage I squamous cell lung carcinoma.

A few counts support this clone. The V call is TRBV9, the J call TRBJ2-1; a possible D gene is TRBD2 (6 bases). The CDR3 loop spans 17 amino acids. Germline V lookup: CDR1 SGDLS, CDR2 YYNGEE. Trimming left V 0 bases short and J 5 bases short, with 18 bases between. The CDR3 reads CASSVAPLGGKDNEQFF. DNA for the CDR3: TGTGCCAGCAGCGTAGCCCCCCTGGGGGGAAAGGACAATGAGCAGTTCTTC.

This clone was counted a few times. V usage is TRBV6-8 and J usage is TRBJ1-1, with D hard to call. Per the germline V gene, CDR1 is MNHGY and CDR2 is SAAAGT. Trimming removed 4 bases from V and 1 base from J, with 16 bases in between. CDR3 length: 16 amino acids. CDR3 amino acids: CASSLQLRQENTEAFF. CDR3 sequence (DNA): TGTGCCAGCAGTTTGCAACTCCGTCAGGAGAACACTGAAGCTTTCTTT.

CDR3 bases: TGTGCCAGTAGTATCGGGGGCAGAGAGACCCAGTACTTC. This translates into CASSIGGRETQYF. This rearrangement joins TRBV19 to TRBJ2-5; possibly TRBD1 or TRBD2 for D (6 bases each). Germline V gene data show CDR1 as LNHDA and CDR2 as SQIVND (reference sequence). Trimming took 3 bases from V and 4 from J, leaving 9 bases between them. This CDR3 is built from 13 residues.

By share of the sample, this clone is medium-sized. This rearrangement joins TRBV11-3 to TRBJ2-5; D possibly corresponds to TRBD2 (6 bases). The CDR3 has 14 amino acids. Germline V gene data show CDR1 as SGHNT and CDR2 as YENEEA. Deletions cut 3 bases from V and 6 bases from J, with 14 bases between. CDR3 DNA sequence: TGTGCCAGCAGCTTGGGGGGAAGTGTCAAGACCCAGTACTTC. It specifies CASSLGGSVKTQYF. The full variable domain, completed using reference TRBV11-3 and TRBJ2-5, is EAGVVQSPRYKIIEKKQPVAFWCNPISGHNTLYWYLQNLGQGPELLIRYENEEAVDDSQLPKDRFSAERLKGVDSTLKIQPAELGDSAVYLCASSLGGSVKTQYFGPGTRLLVL.